This T cell receptor (beta chain) was identified in a study of T cell repertoires in cytomegalovirus infection. The overall study: Public TCR beta signatures indicated both CMV infection and matching HLA type. Points from the study as a whole: CMV-specific HLA-C-restricted TCR beta clonotypes dominated the ex vivo response. Pooled public TCR beta family frequency picked out CMV carriers with the relevant HLA.

The CDR3 contains 13 residues. Germline CDR1 KGHSH, CDR2 LQKENI. Trimming removed 3 bases at V and 9 bases at J, with 12 bases between. TCRdb re-analysed the reads in MiXCR, keeping a single row per CDR3 protein. The repertoire has about 740,000 distinct CDR3 sequences, less than 40% of them found once; the top ten carry around 2.6%. In regard to this clonotype: Its specificity is unknown.

The chain couples TRBV18 to TRBJ2-1, with D perhaps TRBD1 (6 bases). This sequence was found in a human donor in good health (CMV status not recorded). Some clones in this sample may be carry-over from other donors' samples. Sequenced input: PBMCs. CDR3 in DNA: TGTGCCAGCTCACCTACAGGGAAGGTTGAGCAGTTCTTC. As protein: CASSPTGKVEQFF.